Below, one T cell receptor beta chain is given with its context. The antigen is undetermined. The sample comes from a study of beta chain features in type 1 diabetes. General observations from the study: An over-representation of cells with high TCR expression could result from cDNA sequencing.

This CDR3 has 16 residues. The germline V gene encodes CDR1 SGHTA and CDR2 FQGNSA. Trimming took 1 base from V and 4 from J, leaving 14 bases between them. Donors underwent one heparinised blood draw, about 0.12 L on average. Staining for CD45RO/CCR7/CD25/CD127/CD95/CD27 allowed sorting of CD4+ naive, central memory, regulatory and stem cell-like memory cells. The authors reverse transcribed all of the isolated RNA, so sequencing captured expressed TCRB transcripts. The study sequenced naive, central memory and regulatory T cell samples to an average of about 3.6 million reads. Assay: immunoSEQ multiplex PCR; the TCRdb copy retains only in-frame clones and omits some. This sample has hundreds of thousands of clones, with about 32% found just once.

The material sequenced was naive CD4+ T cells from blood. The receptor's source is a man aged 18 to 30 in good health. The chain employs TRBV7-2 and TRBJ2-1; weak D call: TRBD2 (5 bases). The CDR3 region has the DNA TGTGCCAGCAGCTTAGAGCCCGCGCCGGGATACAATGAGCAGTTCTTC. Amino acid sequence: CASSLEPAPGYNEQFF.